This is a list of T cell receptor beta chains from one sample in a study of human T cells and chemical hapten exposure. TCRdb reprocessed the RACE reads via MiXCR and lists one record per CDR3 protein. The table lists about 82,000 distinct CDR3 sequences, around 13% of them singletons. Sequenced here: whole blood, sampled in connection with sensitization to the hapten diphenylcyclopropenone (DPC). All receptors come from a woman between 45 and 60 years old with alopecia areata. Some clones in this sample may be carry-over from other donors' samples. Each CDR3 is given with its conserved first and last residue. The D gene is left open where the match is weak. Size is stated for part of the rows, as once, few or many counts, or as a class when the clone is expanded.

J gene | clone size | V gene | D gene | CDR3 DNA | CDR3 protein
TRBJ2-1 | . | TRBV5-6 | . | TGTGCCAGCAGCCAACGACTAGTATTTACGAATGAGCAGTTCTTC | CASSQRLVFTNEQFF
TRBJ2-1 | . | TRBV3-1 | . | TGTGCCAGCAGCCAAGATCGGCTAGCACACAATGAGCAGTTCTTC | CASSQDRLAHNEQFF
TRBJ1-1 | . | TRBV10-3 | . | TGTGCCATCAGTGAGGCACAGAAGAACACTGAAGCTTTCTTT | CAISEAQKNTEAFF
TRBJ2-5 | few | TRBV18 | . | TGTGCCAGCTCACCATCTAGCTGGGGGGAAGAGACCCAGTACTTC | CASSPSSWGEETQYF
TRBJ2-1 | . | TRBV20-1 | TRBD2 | TGCAGTGCTAGAGGAGGGACTAGCGGATACAATGAGCAGTTCTTC | CSARGGTSGYNEQFF
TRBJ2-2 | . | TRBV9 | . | TGTGCCAGCAGCCAGATGGGGACCGGGGAGCTGTTTTTT | CASSQMGTGELFF
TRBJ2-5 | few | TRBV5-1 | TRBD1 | TGCGCCAGCAGCTTAGGCAGGGGGAAAGAGACCCAGTACTTC | CASSLGRGKETQYF
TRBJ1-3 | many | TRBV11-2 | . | TGTGCCAGCAGCTTAGCGGATCTCCGGCAGGTTTATTTT | CASSLADLRQVYF
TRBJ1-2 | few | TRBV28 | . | TGTGTCAGCAGTTTAGTAGGGGTAGAGGGCTACACCTTC | CVSSLVGVEGYTF
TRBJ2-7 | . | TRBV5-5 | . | TGTGCCAGCAGCACGGGACGGGTGATCTACGAGCAGTACTTC | CASSTGRVIYEQYF
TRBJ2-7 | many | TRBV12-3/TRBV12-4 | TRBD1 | TGTGCCAGCTCGGACAGGGGGAACGAGCAGTACTTC | CASSDRGNEQYF
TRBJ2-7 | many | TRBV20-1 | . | TGCAGTGCTCCCGACAGGAAGGATTCCTACGAGCAGTACTTC | CSAPDRKDSYEQYF
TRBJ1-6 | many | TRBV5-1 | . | TGCGCCAGCAGCTTGGATAGGGAGCGCTCACCCCTCCACTTT | CASSLDRERSPLHF
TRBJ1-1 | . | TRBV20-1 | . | TGCAGTGCTAGAGATTCGGAGCTCCTCACTGAAGCTTTCTTT | CSARDSELLTEAFF
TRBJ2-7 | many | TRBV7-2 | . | TGTGCCAGCAGCTTAGAAGTTCGGGTCGCCGAGCAGTACTTC | CASSLEVRVAEQYF
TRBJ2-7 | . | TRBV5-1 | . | TGCGCCAGCAGCTTGGCGACGGGAGCGGGCTACGAGCAGTACTTC | CASSLATGAGYEQYF
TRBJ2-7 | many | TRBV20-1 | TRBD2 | TGCAGTGCTAGCAGCGGGGCTGGCTACGAGCAGTACTTC | CSASSGAGYEQYF
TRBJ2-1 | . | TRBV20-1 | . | TGCAGTGCGCCGACTAGTAGAGGGGAGCAGTTCTTC | CSAPTSRGEQFF
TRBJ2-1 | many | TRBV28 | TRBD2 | TGTGCCAGCAGCTCCGCTGCGGGAGGGGCCTACAATGAGCAGTTCTTC | CASSSAAGGAYNEQFF
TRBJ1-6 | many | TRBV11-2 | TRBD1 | TGTGCCAGCAGCTCAAGCAGGGGGGGGGATAATTCACCCCTCCACTTT | CASSSSRGGDNSPLHF
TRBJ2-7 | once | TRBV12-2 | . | TGTGCAAGTCGCTTAGAGGACCCAGCGGGAGCCTACGAGCAGTACTTC | CASRLEDPAGAYEQYF
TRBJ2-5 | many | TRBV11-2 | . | TGTGCCAGCAGACGCGATGGAGGGAGGGGGCAAGAGACCCAGTACTTC | CASRRDGGRGQETQYF
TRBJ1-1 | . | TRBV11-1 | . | TGTGCCAGCAGCTTAACACAGGGTGAAGCTTTCTTT | CASSLTQGEAFF
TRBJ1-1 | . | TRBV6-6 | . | TGTGCCAGCCCGACAGCACCGAACACTGAAGCTTTCTTT | CASPTAPNTEAFF
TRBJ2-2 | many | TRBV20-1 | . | TGCAGTGTATTACAGGCGAACACCGGGGAGCTGTTTTTT | CSVLQANTGELFF
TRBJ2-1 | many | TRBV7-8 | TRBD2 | TGTGCCAGCAGCCCAGGGCTAGCGGGAACCTACAATGAGCAGTTCTTC | CASSPGLAGTYNEQFF
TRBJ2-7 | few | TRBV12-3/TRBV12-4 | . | TGTGCCAGCAGTCCCCCGGGGGTATACGAGCAGTACTTC | CASSPPGVYEQYF
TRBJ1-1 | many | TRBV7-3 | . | TGTGCCAGCAGCTTAAGTCGTAGCACTGAAGCTTTCTTT | CASSLSRSTEAFF
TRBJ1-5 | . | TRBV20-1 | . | TGCAGTGCCCAAAGGGGGGATCAGCCCCAGCATTTT | CSAQRGDQPQHF
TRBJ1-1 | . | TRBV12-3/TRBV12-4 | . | TGTGCCAGCAGTTTCGACAACAGCGGCACTGAAGCTTTCTTT | CASSFDNSGTEAFF
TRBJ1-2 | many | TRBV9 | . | TGTGCCAGCAGCGTAAGTGACAGAGGGAATGGCTACACCTTC | CASSVSDRGNGYTF
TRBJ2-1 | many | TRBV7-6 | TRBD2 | TGTGCCAGCAGCGCCAGCGGGAGCTCCTACAATGAGCAGTTCTTC | CASSASGSSYNEQFF
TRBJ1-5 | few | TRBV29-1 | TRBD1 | TGCAGCGTAAGGGACAGGGGGTTTGGCCAGCCCCAGCATTTT | CSVRDRGFGQPQHF
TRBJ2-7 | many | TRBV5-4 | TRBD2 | TGTGCCAGCAGCGGGGGACTAGCGGCCTCCTACGAGCAGTACTTC | CASSGGLAASYEQYF
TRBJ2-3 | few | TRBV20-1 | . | TGCAGTGCTAGAGAAACTAGCACAGATACGCAGTATTTT | CSARETSTDTQYF
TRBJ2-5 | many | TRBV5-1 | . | TGCGCCAGCAGCTTAGACGGAAGGGAAGAGACCCAGTACTTC | CASSLDGREETQYF
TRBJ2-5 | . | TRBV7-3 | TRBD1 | TGTGCCAGCAGTTCTAACAGGGGAGAGACCCAGTACTTC | CASSSNRGETQYF
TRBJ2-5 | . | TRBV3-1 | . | TGTGTCAGCATCAGACCAGGGTCGGAGACCCAGTACTTC | CVSIRPGSETQYF
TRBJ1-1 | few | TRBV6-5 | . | TGTGCCAGCACCTACTATGGCGCAGGGAGGAACACTGAAGCTTTCTTT | CASTYYGAGRNTEAFF
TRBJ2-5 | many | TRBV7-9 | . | TGTGCCAGCAGCCAGACGGTAGAGGGGAGAGAGACCCAGTACTTC | CASSQTVEGRETQYF
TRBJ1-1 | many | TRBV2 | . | TGTGCCAGCAAGTGGGATTCGAAGACTGAAGCTTTCTTT | CASKWDSKTEAFF
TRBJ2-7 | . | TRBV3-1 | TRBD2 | TGTGCCAGCAGCTTACGCGGGGGGACTTACGAGCAGTACTTC | CASSLRGGTYEQYF
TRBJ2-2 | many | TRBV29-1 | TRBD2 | TGCAGCGCCAGCGGGAGGGCCCCGAACACCGGGGAGCTGTTTTTT | CSASGRAPNTGELFF
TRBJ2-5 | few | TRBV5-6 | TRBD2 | TGTGCCAGCAGCGCACTAGCGGGAAAGAATAGTGCAGAGACCCAGTACTTC | CASSALAGKNSAETQYF
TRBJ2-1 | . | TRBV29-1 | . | TGCAGCGTTGAAACTCAGGGGTCGGTCTACAATGAGCAGTTCTTC | CSVETQGSVYNEQFF
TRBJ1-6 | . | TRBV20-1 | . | TGCAGTGCTATAGTAGGGTTCTATAATTCACCCCTCCACTTT | CSAIVGFYNSPLHF
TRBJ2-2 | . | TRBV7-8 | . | TGTGCCAGCAGCCTAGGCCGGGCCCCGAGCACCGGGGAGCTGTTTTTT | CASSLGRAPSTGELFF
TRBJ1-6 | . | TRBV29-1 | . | TGCAGCGTACGACAGGATTATAATTCACCCCTCCACTTT | CSVRQDYNSPLHF
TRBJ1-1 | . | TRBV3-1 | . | TGTGCCAGCAGCCAAGTTCCGGGACTTGAAGCTTTCTTT | CASSQVPGLEAFF
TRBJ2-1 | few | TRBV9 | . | TGTGCCAGCAGCGTAGTCGGGACTTTTGGCAATGAGCAGTTCTTC | CASSVVGTFGNEQFF
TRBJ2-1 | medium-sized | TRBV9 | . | TGTGCCGCCGGAGCACCCTCGGTTTTGGGGCAGTTCTTC | CAAGAPSVLGQFF
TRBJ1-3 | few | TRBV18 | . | TGTGCCAGCTCACCCCAACAGGGTTCTGGAAACACCATATATTTT | CASSPQQGSGNTIYF
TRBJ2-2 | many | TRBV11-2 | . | TGTGCCAGCAGCTTAGTAGGGGGACGGACCGGGGAGCTGTTTTTT | CASSLVGGRTGELFF
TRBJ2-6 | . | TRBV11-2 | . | TGTGCCAGCAGCTTACTAGTCTCTGGGGCCAACGTCCTGACTTTC | CASSLLVSGANVLTF